This TCR beta chain was captured in a study of metastatic and nonmetastatic thyroid tumors. This clone appeared a few times. Patients had received no treatment of any kind before thyroid surgery. The CDR3 spans 15 residues. J lost 7 bases, V lost 1 base, and 4 bases had no gene match. The germline V gene encodes CDR1 SGHNT and CDR2 YENEEA. Original data processing: The distant-metastasis classifier for papillary thyroid cancer was built from CDR3 differences across clinicopathological groups. TCRdb re-clonotyped the PCR reads via MiXCR. None of the V and J calls come from the authors' own analysis; TCRdb made them. The table includes 29,000 or so clones, around 4% detected once.

This chain joins TRBV11-3 and TRBJ2-7; 13 nucleotides agree with TRBD2. The sample taken for sequencing was blood. This sequence was found in a female donor with papillary thyroid cancer or a benign thyroid nodule (not recorded which). Some clones in this sample may be carry-over from other donors' samples. The CDR3 is CASSLGGLAGWEQYF. CDR3 nucleotides: TGTGCCAGCAGCTTAGGGGGACTAGCGGGATGGGAGCAGTACTTC.